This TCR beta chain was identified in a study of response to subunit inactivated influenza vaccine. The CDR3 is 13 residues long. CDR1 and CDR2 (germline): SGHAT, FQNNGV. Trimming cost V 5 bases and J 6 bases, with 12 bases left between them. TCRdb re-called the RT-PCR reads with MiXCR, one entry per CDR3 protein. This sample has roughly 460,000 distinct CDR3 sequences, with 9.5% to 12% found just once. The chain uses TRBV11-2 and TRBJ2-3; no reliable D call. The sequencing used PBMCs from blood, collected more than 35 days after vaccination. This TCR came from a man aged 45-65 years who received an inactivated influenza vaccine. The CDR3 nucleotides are TGTGCCAGCAGCACATTTAAGGAGGATACGCAGTATTTT. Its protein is CASSTFKEDTQYF.